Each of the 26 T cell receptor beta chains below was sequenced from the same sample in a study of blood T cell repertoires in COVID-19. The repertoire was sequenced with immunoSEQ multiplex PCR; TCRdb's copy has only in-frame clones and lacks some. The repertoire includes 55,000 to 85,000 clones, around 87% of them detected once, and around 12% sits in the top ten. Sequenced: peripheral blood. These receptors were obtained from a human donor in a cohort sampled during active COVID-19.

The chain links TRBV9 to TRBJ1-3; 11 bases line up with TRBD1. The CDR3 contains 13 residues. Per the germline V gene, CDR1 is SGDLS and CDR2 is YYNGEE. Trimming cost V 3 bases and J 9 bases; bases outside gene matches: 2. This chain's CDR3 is CASSAGTGGTIYF. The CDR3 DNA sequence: TGTGCCAGCAGCGCCGGGACAGGGGGCACCATATATTTT.

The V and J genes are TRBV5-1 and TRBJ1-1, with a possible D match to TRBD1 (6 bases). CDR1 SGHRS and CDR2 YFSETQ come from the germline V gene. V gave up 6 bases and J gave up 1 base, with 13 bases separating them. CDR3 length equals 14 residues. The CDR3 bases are TGCGCCAGCAAGGCCGGACAGCAGAACACTGAAGCTTTCTTT. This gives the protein CASKAGQQNTEAFF.

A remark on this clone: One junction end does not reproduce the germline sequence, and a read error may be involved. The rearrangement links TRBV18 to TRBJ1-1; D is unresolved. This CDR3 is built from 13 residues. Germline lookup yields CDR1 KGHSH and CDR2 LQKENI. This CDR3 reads CASSSTRNSEAFF. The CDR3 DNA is TGTGCCAGCTCCTCAACTAGGAACAGTGAAGCTTTCTTT.

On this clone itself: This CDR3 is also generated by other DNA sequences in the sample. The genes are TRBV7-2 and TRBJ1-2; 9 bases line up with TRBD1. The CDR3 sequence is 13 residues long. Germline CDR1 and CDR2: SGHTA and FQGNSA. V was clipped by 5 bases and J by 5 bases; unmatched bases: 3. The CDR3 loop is CASSPGQGYGYTF. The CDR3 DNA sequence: TGTGCCAGCAGCCCGGGACAGGGATATGGCTACACCTTC.

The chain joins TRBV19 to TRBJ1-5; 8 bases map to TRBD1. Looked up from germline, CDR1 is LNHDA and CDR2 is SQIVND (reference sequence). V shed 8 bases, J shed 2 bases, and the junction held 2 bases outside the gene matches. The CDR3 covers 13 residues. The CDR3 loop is CASAGQGNQPQHF. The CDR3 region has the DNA TGTGCCAGTGCGGGACAGGGCAATCAGCCCCAGCATTTT. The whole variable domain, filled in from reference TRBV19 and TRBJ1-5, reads DGGITQSPKYLFRKEGQNVTLSCEQNLNHDAMYWYRQDPGQGLRLIYYSQIVNDFQKGDIAEGYSVSREKKESFPLTVTSAQKNPTAFYLCASAGQGNQPQHFGDGTRLSIL.

Written as DNA, the CDR3 is TGTGCCAGCAGCCGGTTGGCCTCGGGAGAGACCCAGTACTTC. This gives the protein CASSRLASGETQYF. The V and J genes are TRBV3-1 (or the pseudogene TRBV3-2) and TRBJ2-5; D gene uncertain. Germline CDR1 reads LGHDT; CDR2 reads YNNKEL (reference sequence). V lost 4 bases to trimming and J lost 4 bases, with 13 bases between them. This CDR3 is 14 amino acids long.

CDR3 coding DNA: TGTGCCAGCTCACCGACAGGGTCCACAGATACGCAGTATTTT. Its translation is CASSPTGSTDTQYF. This sequence joins TRBV18 and TRBJ2-3, with 7 bases identical to TRBD1. The length of the CDR3 is 14 residues. The V and J ends lost 3 bases and 2 bases, in that order; junction bases with no gene match: 2. The germline gives CDR1 KGHSH, CDR2 LQKENI.

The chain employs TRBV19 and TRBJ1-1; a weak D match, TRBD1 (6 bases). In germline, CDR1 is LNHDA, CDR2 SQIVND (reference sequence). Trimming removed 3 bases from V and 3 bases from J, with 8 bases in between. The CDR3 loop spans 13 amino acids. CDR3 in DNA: TGTGCCAGTAGTATCTCAGGGGACACTGAAGCTTTCTTT. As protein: CASSISGDTEAFF. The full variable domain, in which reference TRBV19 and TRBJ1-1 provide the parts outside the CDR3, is DGGITQSPKYLFRKEGQNVTLSCEQNLNHDAMYWYRQDPGQGLRLIYYSQIVNDFQKGDIAEGYSVSREKKESFPLTVTSAQKNPTAFYLCASSISGDTEAFFGQGTRLTVV.

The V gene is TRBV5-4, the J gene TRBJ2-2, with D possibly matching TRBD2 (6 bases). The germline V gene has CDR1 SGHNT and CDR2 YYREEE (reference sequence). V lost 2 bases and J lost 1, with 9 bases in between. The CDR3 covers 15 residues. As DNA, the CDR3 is TGTGCCAGCAGCTTCGGGACTCTGAACACCGGGGAGCTGTTTTTT. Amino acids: CASSFGTLNTGELFF.

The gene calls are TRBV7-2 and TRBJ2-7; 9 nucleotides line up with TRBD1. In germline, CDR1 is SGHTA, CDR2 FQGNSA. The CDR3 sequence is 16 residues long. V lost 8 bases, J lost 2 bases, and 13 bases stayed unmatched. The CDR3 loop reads CASGTQKGQGAYEQYF. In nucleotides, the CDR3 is TGTGCCAGCGGCACCCAAAAGGGACAGGGCGCCTACGAGCAGTACTTC.

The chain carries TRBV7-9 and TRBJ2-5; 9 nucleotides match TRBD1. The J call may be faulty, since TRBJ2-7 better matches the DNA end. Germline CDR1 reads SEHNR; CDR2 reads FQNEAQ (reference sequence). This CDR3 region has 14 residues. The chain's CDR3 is CASSLRDRDHEQYF. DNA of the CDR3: TGTGCCAGCAGCTTGCGGGACAGGGACCACGAGCAGTACTTC.

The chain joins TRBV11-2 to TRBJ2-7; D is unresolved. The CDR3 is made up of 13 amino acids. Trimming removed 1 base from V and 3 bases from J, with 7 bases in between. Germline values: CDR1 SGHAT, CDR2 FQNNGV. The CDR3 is CASSLVPGYEQYF. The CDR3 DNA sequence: TGTGCCAGCAGCTTAGTTCCGGGCTACGAGCAGTACTTC.

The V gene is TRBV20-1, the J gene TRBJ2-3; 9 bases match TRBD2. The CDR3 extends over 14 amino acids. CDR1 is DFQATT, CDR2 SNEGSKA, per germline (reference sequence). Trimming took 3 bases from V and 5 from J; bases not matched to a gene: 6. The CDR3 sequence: CSASPPSGVDTQYF. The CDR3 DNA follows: TGCAGTGCTAGTCCTCCTAGCGGGGTAGATACGCAGTATTTT.

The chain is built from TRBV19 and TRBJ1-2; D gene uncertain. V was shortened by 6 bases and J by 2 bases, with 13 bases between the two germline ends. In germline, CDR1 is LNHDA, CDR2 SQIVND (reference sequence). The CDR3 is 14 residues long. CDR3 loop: CASRGLTHNYGYTF. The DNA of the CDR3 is TGTGCCAGTAGAGGATTGACACACAACTATGGCTACACCTTC.

CDR3 nucleotides: TGTGCCAGCAGCCCGGAGGCGTTAACGACAGGGGGGGAAAAACTGTTTTTT. It specifies CASSPEALTTGGEKLFF. The chain carries TRBV7-8 and TRBJ1-4; TRBD1 matches 9 bases. CDR1 is SGHVS and CDR2 is FQNEAQ in the germline V gene. V was clipped by 5 bases and J by 8 bases; unmatched bases: 15. CDR3 length equals 17 residues.

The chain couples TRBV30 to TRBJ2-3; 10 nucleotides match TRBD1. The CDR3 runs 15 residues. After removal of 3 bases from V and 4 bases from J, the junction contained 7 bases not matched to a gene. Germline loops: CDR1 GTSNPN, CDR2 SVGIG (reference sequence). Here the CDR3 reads CAWRRDRGHADTQYF. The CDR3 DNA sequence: TGTGCCTGGAGAAGAGACAGGGGGCACGCAGATACGCAGTATTTT. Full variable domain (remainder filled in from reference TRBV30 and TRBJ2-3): SQTIHQWPATLVQPVGSPLSLECTVEGTSNPNLYWYRQAAGRGLQLLFYSVGIGQISSEVPQNLSASRPQDRQFILSSKKLLLSDSGFYLCAWRRDRGHADTQYFGPGTRLTVL.

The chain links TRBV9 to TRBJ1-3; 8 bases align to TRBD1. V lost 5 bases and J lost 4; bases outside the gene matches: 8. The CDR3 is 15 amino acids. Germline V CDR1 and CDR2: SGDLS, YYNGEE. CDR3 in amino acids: CASSGQGARGNTIYF. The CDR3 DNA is TGTGCCAGCAGTGGTCAGGGGGCGAGAGGAAACACCATATATTTT.

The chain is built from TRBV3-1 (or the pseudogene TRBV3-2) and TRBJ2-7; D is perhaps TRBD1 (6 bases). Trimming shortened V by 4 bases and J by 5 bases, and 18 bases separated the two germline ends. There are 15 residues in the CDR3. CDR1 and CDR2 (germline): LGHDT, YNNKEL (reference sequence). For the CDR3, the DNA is TGTGCCAGCAGCCTCGGGACACCGCCTCGGGACGAGCAGTACTTC. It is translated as CASSLGTPPRDEQYF.

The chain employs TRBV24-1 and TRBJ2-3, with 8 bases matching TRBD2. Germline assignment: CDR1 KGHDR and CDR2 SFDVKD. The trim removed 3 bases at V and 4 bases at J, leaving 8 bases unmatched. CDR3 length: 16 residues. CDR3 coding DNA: TGTGCCACCAGTGATGTACGGGGGGGAGCTGCAGATACGCAGTATTTT. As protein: CATSDVRGGAADTQYF.

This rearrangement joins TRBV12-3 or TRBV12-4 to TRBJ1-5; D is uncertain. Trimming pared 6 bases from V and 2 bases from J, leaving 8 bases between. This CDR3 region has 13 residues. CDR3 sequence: CASSPGGNQPQHF. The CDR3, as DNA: TGTGCCAGCAGCCCCGGAGGCAATCAGCCCCAGCATTTT.

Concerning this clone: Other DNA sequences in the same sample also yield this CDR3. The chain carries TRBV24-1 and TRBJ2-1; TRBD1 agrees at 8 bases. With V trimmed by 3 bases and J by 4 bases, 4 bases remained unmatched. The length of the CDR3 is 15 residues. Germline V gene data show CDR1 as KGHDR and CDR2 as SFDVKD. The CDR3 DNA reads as TGTGCCACCAGTGATCTCGGACAGGGATACAATGAGCAGTTCTTC. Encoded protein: CATSDLGQGYNEQFF.

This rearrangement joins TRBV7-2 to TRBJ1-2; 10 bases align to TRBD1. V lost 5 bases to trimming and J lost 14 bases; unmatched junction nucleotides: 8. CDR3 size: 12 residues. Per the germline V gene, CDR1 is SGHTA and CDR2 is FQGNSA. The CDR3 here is CASSGQGEALTF. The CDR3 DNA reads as TGTGCCAGCAGCGGACAGGGGGAAGCGTTAACCTTC.

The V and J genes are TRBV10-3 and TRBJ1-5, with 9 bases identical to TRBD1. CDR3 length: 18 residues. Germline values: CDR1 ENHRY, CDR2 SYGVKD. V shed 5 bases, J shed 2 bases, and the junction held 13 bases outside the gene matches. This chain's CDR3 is CAISPGQGKGQGNQPQHF. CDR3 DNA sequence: TGTGCCATCAGTCCGGGACAGGGAAAAGGTCAGGGCAATCAGCCCCAGCATTTT.

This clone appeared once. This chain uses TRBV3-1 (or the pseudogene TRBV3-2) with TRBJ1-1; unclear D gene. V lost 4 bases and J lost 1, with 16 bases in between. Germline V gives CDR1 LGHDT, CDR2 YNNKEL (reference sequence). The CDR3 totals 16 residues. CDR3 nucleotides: TGTGCCAGCAGCCCCACTCAGGTATCTGCGAACACTGAAGCTTTCTTT. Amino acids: CASSPTQVSANTEAFF.

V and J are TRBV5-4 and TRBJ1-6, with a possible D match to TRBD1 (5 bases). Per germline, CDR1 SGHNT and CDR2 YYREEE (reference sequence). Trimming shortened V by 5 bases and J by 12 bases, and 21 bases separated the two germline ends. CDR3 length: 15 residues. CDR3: CASSLKAQGNGPLHF. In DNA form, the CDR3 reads TGTGCCAGCAGTCTGAAAGCCCAGGGCAACGGACCCCTCCACTTT.

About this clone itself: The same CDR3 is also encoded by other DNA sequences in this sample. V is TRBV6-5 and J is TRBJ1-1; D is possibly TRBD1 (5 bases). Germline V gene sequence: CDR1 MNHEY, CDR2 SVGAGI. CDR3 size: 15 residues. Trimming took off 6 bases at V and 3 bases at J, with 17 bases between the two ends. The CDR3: CASSRLTGVDTEAFF. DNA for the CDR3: TGTGCCAGCAGCCGACTGACGGGGGTTGACACTGAAGCTTTCTTT.